A selection of T cell receptor beta chains follows, all from one sample in a study of blood T cell repertoires in COVID-19. TCRdb's copy holds only in-frame clones and misses some; the assay was immunoSEQ multiplex PCR. Counted here are some 150,000 clones, about 88% occurring once; the ten biggest clones make up approximately 1.1%. The source material was peripheral blood. The receptors derive from a man in his forties or fifties with acute or convalescent COVID-19. CDR3s include the opening cysteine and the closing phenylalanine or tryptophan. Fields, in order: V gene, D gene, J gene, clone size, CDR3 DNA, CDR3 protein. The D gene is left open where the match is weak. Clone size is given for some rows only: seen once, a few or many times, or a class if the clone is expanded.

TRBV4-2	-	TRBJ1-4	few	TGTGCCAGCAGCCAAGGGGGTCGAACAGGGAGCGAAAAACTGTTTTTT	CASSQGGRTGSEKLFF
TRBV24-1	TRBD2	TRBJ2-3	-	TGTGCCACCAGTGATCCCGGGACTAAGGCAGATACGCAGTATTTT	CATSDPGTKADTQYF
TRBV7-8	-	TRBJ1-2	-	TGTGCCAGCAGCTTAGCAGGGAGCTATGGCTACACCTTC	CASSLAGSYGYTF
TRBV12-3/TRBV12-4	-	TRBJ2-3	few	TGTGCCAGCAGCATCAGGGGTGCAGATACGCAGTATTTT	CASSIRGADTQYF
TRBV5-1	-	TRBJ2-5	-	TGCGCCAGCAGCTTGAAAGGGGCCGAGACCCAGTACTTC	CASSLKGAETQYF
TRBV9	TRBD2	TRBJ2-1	-	TGTGCCAGCAGCGTAACCGGGACTAGCGGAACAAATGAGCAGTTCTTC	CASSVTGTSGTNEQFF
TRBV10-3	-	TRBJ2-3	-	TGTGCCATCAGTGGTAAACGGGGGGCCCCGGAGGGCACAGATACGCAGTATTTT	CAISGKRGAPEGTDTQYF
TRBV7-2	-	TRBJ1-1	-	TGTGCCAGCAGCCTAGGGGACACCTTGGAAGCTTTCTTT	CASSLGDTLEAFF
TRBV11-2	-	TRBJ1-1	-	TGTGCCAGCAGCTTATCCAGGGCCACTGAAGCTTTCTTT	CASSLSRATEAFF
TRBV11-2	TRBD1	TRBJ1-2	-	TGTGCCAGCAGCGGGACAGGGGGACCCTATGGCTACACCTTC	CASSGTGGPYGYTF
TRBV28	-	TRBJ2-6	few	TGTGCCAGCAGTCACTCCGTGGTCCCCTCTGCTCGTCTCCCTGGGGCCAACGTCCTGACTTTC	CASSHSVVPSARLPGANVLTF
TRBV5-1	TRBD2	TRBJ2-3	-	TGCGCCAGCAGGGTGGACAGCGGGGGAGTCACAGATACGCAGTATTTT	CASRVDSGGVTDTQYF
TRBV14	-	TRBJ2-3	-	TGTGCCAGCAGCCAAGGGCGGGACAGCACAGATACGCAGTATTTT	CASSQGRDSTDTQYF
TRBV19	-	TRBJ1-6	-	TGTGCCAGTAGACCGGACAGCCTTCATTCACCCCTCCACTTT	CASRPDSLHSPLHF
TRBV18	-	TRBJ2-5	-	TGTGCCAGCTCCCACGACAGGCAAGAGACCCAGTACTTC	CASSHDRQETQYF
TRBV6-6	TRBD2	TRBJ2-1	-	TGTGCCAGCAGTCCACGGACTAGCGGGGGGGCCGCCTACAATGAGCAGTTCTTC	CASSPRTSGGAAYNEQFF
TRBV19	TRBD1	TRBJ1-4	-	TGTGCCAGTAGCCCCCCGGGACAGTTTAATGAAAAACTGTTTTTT	CASSPPGQFNEKLFF
TRBV2	-	TRBJ2-7	once	TGTGCCAGCAGTGAAGGAACAGCCCCCTACGAGCAGTACTTC	CASSEGTAPYEQYF
TRBV5-1	-	TRBJ1-1	-	TGCGCCAGCAGCTTGCCGGGTGAAGCTTTCTTT	CASSLPGEAFF
TRBV10-3	-	TRBJ2-7	-	TGTGCCATCAGTGCCACAGGCGGATCCTACGAGCAGTACTTC	CAISATGGSYEQYF
TRBV9	-	TRBJ1-2	-	TGTGCCAGCAGCGTAGACCAGGGGTGGACTGATGGCTACACCTTC	CASSVDQGWTDGYTF
TRBV6-5	-	TRBJ2-2	-	TGTGCCAGCAGTCGACAGCTTTACACCGGGGAGCTGTTTTTT	CASSRQLYTGELFF
TRBV7-2	-	TRBJ2-2	-	TGTGCCAGCAGCTCTTCGAACACCGGGGAGCTGTTTTTT	CASSSSNTGELFF
TRBV9	-	TRBJ2-7	-	TGTGCCAGCAGCCCCCTCGGGAACTACGAGCAGTACTTC	CASSPLGNYEQYF
TRBV5-4	-	TRBJ1-3	-	TGTGCCAGCAGCTACACAGGGTTAGTCTCTGGAAACACCATATATTTT	CASSYTGLVSGNTIYF
TRBV19	TRBD2	TRBJ2-2	-	TGTGCCAGTAGTCTTACTAGCGGGGGGGCAGACACCGGGGAGCTGTTTTTT	CASSLTSGGADTGELFF
TRBV5-4	-	TRBJ1-6	-	TGTGCCACCACCCGGGGGGTTAATTCACCCCTCCACTTT	CATTRGVNSPLHF
TRBV11-1	-	TRBJ1-5	-	TGTGCCAGCAGCTTAGGTCGGGGGGGCAATCAGCCCCAGCATTTT	CASSLGRGGNQPQHF
TRBV3-1/TRBV3-2	-	TRBJ1-1	-	TGTGCCAGCAGCCCAGGGGAGGGCCAAAGGGGAGCTTTCTTT	CASSPGEGQRGAFF
TRBV5-1	TRBD1	TRBJ2-3	once	TGCGCCAGCAGCCCCGGACAGGGGAGCACAGATACGCAGTATTTT	CASSPGQGSTDTQYF
TRBV3-1/TRBV3-2	-	TRBJ1-1	-	TGTGCCAGCAGGAACCAGGGCTACACTGAAGCTTTCTTT	CASRNQGYTEAFF
TRBV5-6	-	TRBJ1-1	-	TGTGCCAGCAGCCGGTTGGGAGTGAACACTGAAGCTTTCTTT	CASSRLGVNTEAFF
TRBV7-2	TRBD2	TRBJ2-2	-	TGTGCCAGCAGCTCATACTCGGGACTAGCTGCCGGGGAGCTGTTTTTT	CASSSYSGLAAGELFF
TRBV6-4	-	TRBJ1-5	-	TGTGCCAGCAGCACAGGGTTCAATCAGCCCCAGCATTTT	CASSTGFNQPQHF
TRBV28	-	TRBJ1-1	-	TGTGCCAGCAGTCTAAACACCGGGTGGAACACTGAAGCTTTCTTT	CASSLNTGWNTEAFF
TRBV29-1	TRBD2	TRBJ2-3	-	TGCAGTTCCTTGACTAGCGGGGGCACAGATACGCAGTATTTT	CSSLTSGGTDTQYF
TRBV18	TRBD1	TRBJ1-2	-	TGTGCCAGCTCACGAGGACAGGACTATGGCTACACCTTC	CASSRGQDYGYTF
TRBV9	-	TRBJ2-6	once	TGTGCCAGCAGCGTCCATTGGGGGGTCAACTCTGGGGCCAACGTCCTGACTTTC	CASSVHWGVNSGANVLTF
TRBV28	TRBD2	TRBJ2-3	-	TGTGCCAGCAGTGGGGGGGACTCCCTCACAGATACGCAGTATTTT	CASSGGDSLTDTQYF
TRBV9	TRBD1	TRBJ1-3	-	TGTGCCAGCAGCCAGGACAGGGGACGTCCCACTTTT	CASSQDRGRPTF
TRBV3-1/TRBV3-2	TRBD1	TRBJ1-1	-	TGTGCCAGCAGCCACGCAGGGGGGAACACTGAAGCTTTCTTT	CASSHAGGNTEAFF
TRBV6-8	-	TRBJ1-2	medium-sized	TGTGCCAGCAGTAAACCCGACAGTCTACTCAACTATGGCTACACCTTC	CASSKPDSLLNYGYTF
TRBV6-5	TRBD1	TRBJ1-2	-	TGTGCCAGCAGCGGGGACAGGGGGAAAGGCTACACCTTC	CASSGDRGKGYTF
TRBV27	TRBD1	TRBJ2-2	once	TGTGCCAGCAGTGCCCAGGGGGCCGGGGAGCTGTTTTTT	CASSAQGAGELFF
TRBV12-3/TRBV12-4	-	TRBJ1-1	-	TGTGCCAGCAGTTTAAACCCCTCGGGAGCTTTCTTT	CASSLNPSGAFF
TRBV12-5	TRBD1	TRBJ1-5	-	TGTGCTAGTGGTTTGGGACAGGGGGCTCTACAGCCCCAGCATTTT	CASGLGQGALQPQHF
TRBV19	-	TRBJ2-6	-	TGTGCCAGTAGTATTGTTGGCGGTTCGCGCAGGGCCTCTGGGGCCAACGTCCTGACTTTC	CASSIVGGSRRASGANVLTF
TRBV3-1/TRBV3-2	TRBD1	TRBJ1-2	-	TGTGCCAGCAGCCAAGTTGACAGGGCAGATGGCTACACCTTC	CASSQVDRADGYTF
TRBV11-3	-	TRBJ2-1	-	TGTGCCAGCAGCTTAGCTTATAGTTACAATGAGCAGTTCTTC	CASSLAYSYNEQFF
TRBV5-6	-	TRBJ2-5	-	TGTGCCAGCAGCCAATCCGGACTGGGTAGGGGGGAGACCCAGTACTTC	CASSQSGLGRGETQYF
TRBV29-1	-	TRBJ2-1	-	TGCAGCTCCTACGGGGGCAATGAGCAGTTCTTC	CSSYGGNEQFF
TRBV5-1	-	TRBJ1-6	-	TGCGCCAGCAGCTTGGGTAGGGGCCCCTATAATTCACCCCTCCACTTT	CASSLGRGPYNSPLHF
TRBV5-1	TRBD2	TRBJ2-3	-	TGCGCCAGCAGCTTGGGGCTAGCGGATAGCACAGATACGCAGTATTTT	CASSLGLADSTDTQYF